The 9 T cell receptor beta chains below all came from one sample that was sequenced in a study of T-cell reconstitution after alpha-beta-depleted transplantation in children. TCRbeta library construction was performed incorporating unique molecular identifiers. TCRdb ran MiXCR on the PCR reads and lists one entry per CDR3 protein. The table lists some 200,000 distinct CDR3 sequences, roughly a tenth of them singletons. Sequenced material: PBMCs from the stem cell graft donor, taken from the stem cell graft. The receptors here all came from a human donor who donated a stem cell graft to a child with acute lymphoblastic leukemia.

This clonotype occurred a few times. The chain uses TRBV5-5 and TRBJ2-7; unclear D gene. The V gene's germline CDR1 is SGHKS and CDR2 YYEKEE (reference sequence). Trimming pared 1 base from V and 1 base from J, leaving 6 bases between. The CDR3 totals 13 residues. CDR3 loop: CASSLSASYEQYF. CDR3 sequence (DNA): TGTGCCAGCAGCTTGTCAGCGTCCTACGAGCAGTACTTC.

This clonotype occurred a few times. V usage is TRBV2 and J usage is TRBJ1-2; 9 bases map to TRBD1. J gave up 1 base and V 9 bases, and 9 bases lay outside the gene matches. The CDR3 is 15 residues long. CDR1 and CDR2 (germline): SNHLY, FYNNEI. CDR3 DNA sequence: TGTGCCAGTGCAGACGGGACAGGGTTTAACTATGGCTACACCTTC. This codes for CASADGTGFNYGYTF.

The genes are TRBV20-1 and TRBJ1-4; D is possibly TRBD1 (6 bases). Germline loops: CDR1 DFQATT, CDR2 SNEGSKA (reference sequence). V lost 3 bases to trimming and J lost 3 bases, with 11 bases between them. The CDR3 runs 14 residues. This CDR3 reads CSASYREANEKLFF. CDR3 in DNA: TGCAGTGCTAGCTACAGGGAGGCTAATGAAAAACTGTTTTTT.

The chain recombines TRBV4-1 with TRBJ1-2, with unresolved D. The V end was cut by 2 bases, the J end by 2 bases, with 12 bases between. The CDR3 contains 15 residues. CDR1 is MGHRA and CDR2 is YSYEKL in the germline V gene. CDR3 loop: CASSQLAGSNYGYTF. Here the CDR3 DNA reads TGCGCCAGCAGCCAACTGGCAGGTTCCAACTATGGCTACACCTTC.

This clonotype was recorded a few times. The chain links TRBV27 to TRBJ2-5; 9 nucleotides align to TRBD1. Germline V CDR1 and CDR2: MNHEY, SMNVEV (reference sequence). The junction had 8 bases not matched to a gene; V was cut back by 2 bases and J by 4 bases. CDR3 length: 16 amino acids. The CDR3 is CASSLPTGTGLETQYF. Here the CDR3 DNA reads TGTGCCAGCAGTTTACCCACCGGGACAGGGTTAGAGACCCAGTACTTC.

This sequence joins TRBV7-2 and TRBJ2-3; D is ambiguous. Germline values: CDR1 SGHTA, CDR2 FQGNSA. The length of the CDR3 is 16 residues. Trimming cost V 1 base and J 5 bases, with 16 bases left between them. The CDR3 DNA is TGTGCCAGCAGCTTAGGGGGTCAATGGATGGAAGATACGCAGTATTTT. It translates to CASSLGGQWMEDTQYF. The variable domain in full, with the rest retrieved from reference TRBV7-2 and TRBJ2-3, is GAGVSQSPSNKVTEKGKDVELRCDPISGHTALYWYRQSLGQGLEFLIYFQGNSAPDKSGLPSDRFSAERTGGSVSTLTIQRTQQEDSAVYLCASSLGGQWMEDTQYFGPGTRLTVL.

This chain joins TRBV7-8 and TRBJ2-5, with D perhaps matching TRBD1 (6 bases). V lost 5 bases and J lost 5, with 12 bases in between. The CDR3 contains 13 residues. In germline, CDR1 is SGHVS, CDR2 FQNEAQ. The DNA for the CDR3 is TGTGCCAGCAGCACACGACAGGAGGAGACCCAGTACTTC. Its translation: CASSTRQEETQYF.

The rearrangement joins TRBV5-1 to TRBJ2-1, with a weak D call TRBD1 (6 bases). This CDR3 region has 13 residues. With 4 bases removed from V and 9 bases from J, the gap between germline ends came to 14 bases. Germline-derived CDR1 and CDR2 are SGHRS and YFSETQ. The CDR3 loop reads CASSLSLGAEQFF. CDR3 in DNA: TGCGCCAGCAGCCTGTCCCTGGGGGCTGAGCAGTTCTTC.

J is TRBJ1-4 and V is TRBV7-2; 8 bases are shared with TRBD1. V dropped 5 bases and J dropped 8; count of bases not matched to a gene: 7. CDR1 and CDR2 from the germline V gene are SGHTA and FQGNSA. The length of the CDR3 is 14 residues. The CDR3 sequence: CASSRQGIEEKLFF. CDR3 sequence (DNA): TGTGCCAGCAGCCGACAGGGGATTGAGGAAAAACTGTTTTTT.